The 23 T cell receptor beta chains presented below share a single source sample, sequenced in a study of beta chain features in type 1 diabetes. The authors reverse transcribed all of the isolated RNA, so sequencing captured expressed TCRB transcripts. The method was immunoSEQ multiplex PCR; TCRdb's version includes in-frame clones alone and lacks a portion of them. The sample records tens of thousands of clones, roughly 56% being singletons. Sequenced material: Tregs from blood. The receptors were gathered from a woman in her late teens or twenties in good health.

This clone has more than one count but fewer than ten. The chain links TRBV7-9 to TRBJ2-3, with TRBD2 matching 10 bases. Trimming at V came to 1 base and at J to 4 bases, leaving 8 bases not matched to a gene. Germline assignment: CDR1 SEHNR and CDR2 FQNEAQ (reference sequence). CDR3 length equals 17 residues. The CDR3 DNA sequence: TGTGCCAGCAGCTTAGGGAGGACTAGCGGCGATCCAGATACGCAGTATTTT. This codes for CASSLGRTSGDPDTQYF.

This clone was picked up a small number of times. The chain combines TRBV7-2 with TRBJ2-1; D unresolved. The V end was cut by 3 bases, the J end by 10 bases, with 10 bases between. Germline V gives CDR1 SGHTA, CDR2 FQGNSA. The CDR3 contains 12 residues. CDR3 loop: CASSFTSREQFF. The CDR3 nucleotides read TGTGCCAGCAGCTTCACCTCTAGGGAGCAGTTCTTC.

This sequence joins TRBV29-1 and TRBJ1-1; 8 positions agree with TRBD1. CDR3 length: 14 residues. Germline loops: CDR1 SQVTM, CDR2 ANQGSEA. Trimming took 4 bases from V and 5 from J; bases not matched to a gene: 9. CDR3 sequence reads: CSVGVQGAWTEAFF. CDR3 bases: TGCAGCGTTGGTGTGCAGGGGGCCTGGACTGAAGCTTTCTTT.

The chain's CDR3 is CASSRTGLPISYEQYF. The CDR3 DNA reads TGTGCCAGCAGCCGGACGGGACTCCCGATTTCCTACGAGCAGTACTTC. The V gene is TRBV7-9, the J gene TRBJ2-7, with a weak D call TRBD2 (6 bases). V lost 5 bases to trimming and J lost 1 base, with 18 bases between them. This CDR3 contains 16 residues. Germline assignment: CDR1 SEHNR and CDR2 FQNEAQ (reference sequence).

A few counts support this clone. V and J are TRBV5-1 and TRBJ2-7; TRBD2 agrees at 7 bases. The ends lost 0 bases at V and 5 bases at J; junction bases unmatched: 8. CDR1 is SGHRS and CDR2 is YFSETQ in the germline V gene. The CDR3 runs to 15 residues. CDR3 bases: TGCGCCAGCAGCTTGGTTCCGGGAGGACCCAACGAGCAGTACTTC. This gives the protein CASSLVPGGPNEQYF.

The CDR3 reads CASSGAGGLNTGELFF. CDR3 DNA sequence: TGTGCCAGCAGTGGGGCGGGGGGCCTAAACACCGGGGAGCTGTTTTTT. V is TRBV2 and J is TRBJ2-2; 8 bases fit TRBD2. The CDR3 is 16 residues long. V shed 4 bases and J 2 bases; nucleotides not matched to a gene: 6. Germline lookup yields CDR1 SNHLY and CDR2 FYNNEI. Using reference TRBV2 and TRBJ2-2 for the parts outside the CDR3, the full variable domain is EPEVTQTPSHQVTQMGQEVILRCVPISNHLYFYWYRQILGQKVEFLVSFYNNEISEKSEIFDDQFSVERPDGSNFTLKIRSTKLEDSAMYFCASSGAGGLNTGELFFGEGSRLTVL.

This clone is a singleton in its sample. The chain employs TRBV5-1 and TRBJ2-1, with 8 bases aligning to TRBD2. CDR3 length: 15 residues. The ends lost 0 bases at V and 8 bases at J; junction bases unmatched: 7. The V gene's germline CDR1 is SGHRS and CDR2 YFSETQ. The CDR3 here is CASSLEGGRWDEQFF. DNA of the CDR3: TGCGCCAGCAGCTTGGAGGGCGGGAGGTGGGATGAGCAGTTCTTC.

A few counts support this clone. This sequence joins TRBV7-2 and TRBJ2-1, with D possibly matching TRBD2 (5 bases). The germline gives CDR1 SGHTA, CDR2 FQGNSA. V was pared by 0 bases and J by 6 bases, with 9 bases between. The CDR3 extends over 14 amino acids. CDR3 residues: CASSLAGKINEQFF. CDR3 DNA sequence: TGTGCCAGCAGCTTAGCCGGGAAGATCAATGAGCAGTTCTTC.

The chain recombines TRBV29-1 with TRBJ2-2; 8 nucleotides line up with TRBD2. After removal of 6 bases from V and 7 bases from J, the junction contained 16 bases not matched to a gene. The CDR3 is 16 amino acids. From germline, CDR1 is SQVTM and CDR2 ANQGSEA. The CDR3 nucleotides read TGCAGCGTCCTAGGAATACTAGCGGAGTCCGGCGGGGAGCTGTTTTTT. It translates to CSVLGILAESGGELFF.

The V gene is TRBV4-2, the J gene TRBJ2-2, with D perhaps matching TRBD2 (5 bases). The CDR3 sequence is 16 residues long. With 2 bases removed from V and 6 bases from J, the gap between germline ends came to 16 bases. CDR1 and CDR2 (germline): LGHNA, YNFKEQ. CDR3 sequence reads: CASSQFARVLAGELFF. CDR3 DNA sequence: TGTGCCAGCAGCCAATTTGCGCGGGTCTTAGCCGGGGAGCTGTTTTTT.

The chain recombines TRBV6-4 with TRBJ2-1; no firm D call. The CDR3 covers 14 residues. Trimming shortened V by 6 bases and J by 3 bases, and 12 bases separated the two germline ends. Germline CDR1 is MRHNA and CDR2 is SNTAGT. This chain's CDR3 is CASSVNGGYNEQFF. CDR3 in DNA: TGTGCCAGCAGCGTTAACGGCGGCTACAATGAGCAGTTCTTC.

This chain uses TRBV18 with TRBJ2-1, with 11 bases lining up with TRBD1. CDR1 KGHSH and CDR2 LQKENI come from the germline V gene. V dropped 8 bases and J dropped 7; count of bases not matched to a gene: 4. CDR3 length: 13 residues. CDR3 sequence reads: CASAGQGGNEQFF. The CDR3 nucleotides read TGTGCCAGCGCGGGACAGGGGGGGAATGAGCAGTTCTTC.

The J gene is TRBJ1-1, the V gene TRBV28, with 7 nucleotides matching TRBD1. CDR1 MDHEN and CDR2 SYDVKM come from the germline V gene. V lost 6 bases to trimming and J lost 10 bases; unmatched junction nucleotides: 17. The CDR3 runs to 15 residues. CDR3 amino acids: CASRGDSQAFRGAFF. The CDR3 DNA sequence: TGTGCCAGCAGGGGGGACAGCCAGGCCTTTAGGGGAGCTTTCTTT.

The chain couples TRBV7-2 to TRBJ1-1; 10 positions agree with TRBD1. The germline gives CDR1 SGHTA, CDR2 FQGNSA. J gave up 4 bases and V 8 bases, and 4 bases lay outside the gene matches. CDR3 length: 13 residues. The DNA for the CDR3 is TGTGCCAGCGGGAGACAGGGGGCCACTGAAGCTTTCTTT. This translates into CASGRQGATEAFF.

This clone occurred a few times. The chain combines TRBV11-2 with TRBJ2-1, with TRBD1 matching over 9 bases. CDR1 SGHAT and CDR2 FQNNGV come from the germline V gene. The CDR3 has 16 amino acids. V gave up 0 bases and J gave up 7 bases; unmatched junction bases: 7. The CDR3 here is CASSLEWTGDRNEQFF. In DNA form, the CDR3 reads TGTGCCAGCAGCTTAGAATGGACAGGGGATCGAAATGAGCAGTTCTTC. The full variable domain, in which reference TRBV11-2 and TRBJ2-1 provide the parts outside the CDR3, is EAGVAQSPRYKIIEKRQSVAFWCNPISGHATLYWYQQILGQGPKLLIQFQNNGVVDDSQLPKDRFSAERLKGVDSTLKIQPAKLEDSAVYLCASSLEWTGDRNEQFFGPGTRLTVL.

In its sample, this clone was seen a few times. This chain joins TRBV7-9 and TRBJ2-6; 14 bases are shared with TRBD2. The germline V gene encodes CDR1 SEHNR and CDR2 FQNEAQ (reference sequence). The CDR3 runs 19 residues. The V segment lost 10 bases and the J segment 2 bases; nucleotides outside the gene matches: 13. The CDR3 reads CATNSGTSGSPTGANVLTF. The CDR3 DNA sequence: TGTGCCACCAATTCGGGGACTAGCGGGAGCCCAACTGGGGCCAACGTCCTGACTTTC.

This clone was counted a few times. The rearrangement uses TRBV5-4 and TRBJ2-5; tentative D call: TRBD2 (6 bases). Germline V gives CDR1 SGHNT, CDR2 YYREEE (reference sequence). Trimming left V 4 bases short and J 7 bases short, with 26 bases between. The CDR3 totals 17 residues. In DNA, the CDR3 is TGTGCCAGCAGCCGGGAGTGGCTAGGTAGTCTGGCGGGGACCCAGTACTTC. As protein: CASSREWLGSLAGTQYF.

The V gene is TRBV2, the J gene TRBJ2-3; 13 positions match TRBD2. J lost 5 bases, V lost 0 bases, and 5 bases had no gene match. The CDR3 loop spans 17 amino acids. Germline V gives CDR1 SNHLY, CDR2 FYNNEI. The CDR3 DNA reads as TGTGCCAGCAGTGAAGCGGGGAGACTAGCGGGAGGAGATACGCAGTATTTT. Translation: CASSEAGRLAGGDTQYF.

There are a few counts of this clone. The V and J genes are TRBV23-1 and TRBJ2-2; perhaps TRBD2 as D (5 bases). TRBV23-1 is noted as an ORF with a role that remains uncertain. CDR3 size: 14 residues. Trimming cost V 2 bases and J 2 bases, with 6 bases left between them. The CDR3 DNA sequence: TGCGCCAGCAGTCAAGGGAGCAACACCGGGGAGCTGTTTTTT. Translating it yields CASSQGSNTGELFF.

This clone came up once. The J gene is TRBJ1-4, the V gene TRBV7-6; possible D gene TRBD1, 5 bases. Germline CDR1 is SGHVS and CDR2 is FNYEAQ. V lost 5 bases, J lost 4 bases, and 8 bases lay in between. The CDR3 consists of 13 residues. The CDR3 sequence is CASSRQLNEKLFF. CDR3 nucleotide sequence: TGTGCCAGCAGCCGACAGCTTAATGAAAAACTGTTTTTT.

The J gene is TRBJ2-1, the V gene TRBV27; 8 bases match TRBD1. V shed 4 bases, J shed 0 bases, and the junction held 11 bases outside the gene matches. This CDR3 has 18 residues. Germline CDR1 is MNHEY and CDR2 is SMNVEV (reference sequence). The CDR3 reads CASSSYGQGSSSYNEQFF. The CDR3 nucleotides are TGTGCCAGCAGTTCCTACGGACAGGGTTCCAGCTCCTACAATGAGCAGTTCTTC.

This clone was seen a few times. V is TRBV27 and J is TRBJ2-7; D may be TRBD2 (5 bases). V was pared by 4 bases and J by 3 bases, with 13 bases between. There are 14 residues in the CDR3. Germline V gene sequence: CDR1 MNHEY, CDR2 SMNVEV (reference sequence). The CDR3 DNA is TGTGCCAGCAGTTCCCGGGATCCGGGCTACGAGCAGTACTTC. This sequence encodes CASSSRDPGYEQYF.

The chain has TRBV7-8 and TRBJ2-6, with a tentative D call TRBD1 (6 bases). Trimming took off 6 bases at V and 2 bases at J, with 20 bases between the two ends. The length of the CDR3 is 18 residues. The germline gives CDR1 SGHVS, CDR2 FQNEAQ. In nucleotides, the CDR3 is TGTGCCAGCAGGGGAACAGGGAAGTCCCTCGCTGGGGCCAACGTCCTGACTTTC. It translates to CASRGTGKSLAGANVLTF.